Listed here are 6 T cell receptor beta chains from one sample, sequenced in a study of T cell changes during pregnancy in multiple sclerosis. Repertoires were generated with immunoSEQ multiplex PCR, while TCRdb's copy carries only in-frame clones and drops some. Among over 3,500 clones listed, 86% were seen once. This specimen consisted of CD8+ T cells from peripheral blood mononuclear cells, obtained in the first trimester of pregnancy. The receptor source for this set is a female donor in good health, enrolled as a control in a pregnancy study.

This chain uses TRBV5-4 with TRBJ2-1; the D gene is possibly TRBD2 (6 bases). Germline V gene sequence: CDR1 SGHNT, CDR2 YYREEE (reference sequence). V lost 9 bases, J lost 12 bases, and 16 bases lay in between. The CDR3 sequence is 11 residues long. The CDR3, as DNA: TGTGCCACCGAGGAGAGGAGGGGGCAGTTCTTC. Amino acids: CATEERRGQFF.

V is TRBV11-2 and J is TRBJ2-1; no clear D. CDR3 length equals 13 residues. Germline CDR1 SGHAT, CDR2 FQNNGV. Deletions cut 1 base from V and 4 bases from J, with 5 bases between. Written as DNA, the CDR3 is TGTGCCAGCAGCTTAGGGCGGTACAATGAGCAGTTCTTC. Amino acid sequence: CASSLGRYNEQFF. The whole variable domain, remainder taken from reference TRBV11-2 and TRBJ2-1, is EAGVAQSPRYKIIEKRQSVAFWCNPISGHATLYWYQQILGQGPKLLIQFQNNGVVDDSQLPKDRFSAERLKGVDSTLKIQPAKLEDSAVYLCASSLGRYNEQFFGPGTRLTVL.

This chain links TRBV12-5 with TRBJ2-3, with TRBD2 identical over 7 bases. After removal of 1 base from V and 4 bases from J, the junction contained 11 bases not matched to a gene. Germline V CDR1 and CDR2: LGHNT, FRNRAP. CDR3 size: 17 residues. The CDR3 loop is CASGLGVRLAAPDTQYF. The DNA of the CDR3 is TGTGCTAGTGGTTTGGGGGTTCGGCTAGCGGCGCCAGATACGCAGTATTTT.

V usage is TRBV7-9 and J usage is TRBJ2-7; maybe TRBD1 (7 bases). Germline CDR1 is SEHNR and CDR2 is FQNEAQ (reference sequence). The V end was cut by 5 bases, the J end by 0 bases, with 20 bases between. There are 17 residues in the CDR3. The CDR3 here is CASSGGTAGWSSYEQYF. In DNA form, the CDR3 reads TGTGCCAGCAGCGGGGGGACAGCAGGCTGGAGCTCCTACGAGCAGTACTTC.

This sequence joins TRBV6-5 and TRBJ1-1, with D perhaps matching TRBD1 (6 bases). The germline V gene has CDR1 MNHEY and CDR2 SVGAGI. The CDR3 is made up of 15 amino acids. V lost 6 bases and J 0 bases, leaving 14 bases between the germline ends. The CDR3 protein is CASSKTGTLNTEAFF. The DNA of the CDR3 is TGTGCCAGCAGCAAGACCGGGACACTGAACACTGAAGCTTTCTTT.

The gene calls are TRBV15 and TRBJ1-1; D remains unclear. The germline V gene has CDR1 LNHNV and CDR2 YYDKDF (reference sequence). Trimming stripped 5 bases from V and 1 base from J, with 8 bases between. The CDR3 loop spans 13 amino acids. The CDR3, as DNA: TGTGCCACCAGCGCGACTCGGAACACTGAAGCTTTCTTT. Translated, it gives CATSATRNTEAFF.